This T cell receptor (beta chain) was obtained from a study of shared clonotypes between healthy human individuals. Looking at the study overall: Per donor, three plates held CD4 naive cells, three held CD4 memory, two held CD8 naive and one held CD8 memory. Study-level points and caveats: Deeper or shallower sequencing was expected to change how clonotypes are shared among donors. Limited genetic and exposure-history diversity came from having few donors.

Using immunoSEQ multiplex PCR, the repertoire was profiled, and TCRdb retains in-frame clones only, with some absent. The sample lists about 2.3 million clones, less than 95% seen once, with about 0.36% in the top ten. As regards this clone: The antigen remains unidentified.

Trimming left V 5 bases short and J 0 bases short, with 15 bases between. The CDR3 has 16 amino acids. The sample comprised naive CD4+ T cells from PBMCs. Subset of the sample: CD45RA+ positively selected. The receptor was derived from a man younger than 35 in good health. Some clones in this sample may be carry-over from other donors' samples. The chain couples TRBV5-7 to TRBJ1-5; no firm D call. TRBV5-7 is placed among ORFs of uncertain function. The CDR3 nucleotides are TGTGCCAGCAGGGCCACGGACTGTTATAGCAATCAGCCCCAGCATTTT. Amino acid sequence: CASRATDCYSNQPQHF.